This T cell receptor beta chain originates from a study of T cell repertoires in cytomegalovirus infection. As regards this clonotype: As yet, its antigen is unknown.

TCRdb reprocessed the reads with MiXCR, giving one entry per CDR3 protein. The sample shows hundreds of thousands of distinct CDR3 sequences, roughly 42% of them seen only once. J was trimmed by 5 bases and V by 1 base; bases with no gene match: 5. Germline V gene data show CDR1 as LGHDT and CDR2 as YNNKEL (reference sequence). The CDR3 covers 16 residues. This receptor was obtained from a human donor in good health (CMV status not recorded). Some clones in this sample may be carry-over from other donors' samples. The sample was cultured PBMCs, taken from culture after CMV antigen stimulation. This sequence joins TRBV3-1 and TRBJ2-3; 11 bases are shared with TRBD1. The CDR3 coding sequence is TGTGCCAGCAGCCAAGGGACAGGGGGCTTCATAGATACGCAGTATTTT. Residues: CASSQGTGGFIDTQYF.